These 16 T cell receptor beta chains were all obtained from the same sample, sequenced in a study of cytomegalovirus exposure and HLA in healthy donors. Vbeta (60) and Jbeta (13) primers were used in the PCR. Sequenced by immunoSEQ multiplex PCR; TCRdb stores in-frame clones only, minus some. The table records 60,000 to 70,000 clones, over 75% of them present only once. The specimen was PBMCs. The receptors derive from a male donor in good health and CMV-seropositive.

The chain couples TRBV25-1 to TRBJ2-1, with a possible D match to TRBD2 (6 bases). Deletions cut 0 bases from V and 8 bases from J, with 17 bases between. Germline values: CDR1 MGHDK, CDR2 SYGVNS. This CDR3 is built from 16 residues. CDR3 loop: CASSEYIRGERDEQFF. CDR3 nucleotide sequence: TGTGCCAGCAGTGAATATATTCGGGGAGAGCGGGATGAGCAGTTCTTC.

The chain uses TRBV25-1 and TRBJ1-2, with D unclear. The germline V gene has CDR1 MGHDK and CDR2 SYGVNS. Trimming removed 6 bases at V and 5 bases at J, with 4 bases between. The CDR3 has 10 residues. The CDR3 region is CASSHYGYTF. CDR3 in DNA: TGTGCCAGCAGCCATTATGGCTACACCTTC.

The chain links TRBV28 to TRBJ2-1; 8 positions agree with TRBD2. The CDR3 extends over 17 amino acids. After removal of 5 bases from V and 0 bases from J, the junction contained 9 bases not matched to a gene. The germline V gene has CDR1 MDHEN and CDR2 SYDVKM. CDR3 sequence (DNA): TGTGCCAGCAGTCGCCGGGGGGGCAGGAGCTCCTACAATGAGCAGTTCTTC. It codes for CASSRRGGRSSYNEQFF.

The CDR3 DNA follows: TGTGCCAGCAGCGACCTACTGTCGGGTGGCTACACCTTC. This sequence encodes CASSDLLSGGYTF. This sequence joins TRBV6-5 and TRBJ1-2; D gene ambiguous. Trimming took 6 bases from V and 7 from J, leaving 15 bases between them. The length of the CDR3 is 13 residues. CDR1 is MNHEY and CDR2 is SVGAGI in the germline V gene.

This chain uses TRBV18 with TRBJ1-5; 9 nucleotides align to TRBD1. Germline values: CDR1 KGHSH, CDR2 LQKENI. V shed 6 bases, J shed 7 bases, and the junction held 10 bases outside the gene matches. This CDR3 is built from 15 residues. CDR3 coding DNA: TGTGCCAGCTCCCGAACAGGGGGCGCGGGGCAGCCCCAGCATTTT. Its protein is CASSRTGGAGQPQHF.

This chain uses TRBV29-1 with TRBJ1-5, with D unclear. The germline V gene has CDR1 SQVTM and CDR2 ANQGSEA. V lost 1 base and J lost 3, with 19 bases in between. This CDR3 comprises 17 residues. The CDR3 protein is CSVEARSGRRHNQPQHF. The CDR3 nucleotides are TGCAGCGTTGAAGCAAGAAGCGGACGGCGTCACAATCAGCCCCAGCATTTT.

This rearrangement joins TRBV4-1 to TRBJ1-1, with D hard to call. V lost 0 bases to trimming and J lost 2 bases, with 7 bases between them. From germline, CDR1 is MGHRA and CDR2 YSYEKL. CDR3 length: 14 residues. CDR3 nucleotide sequence: TGCGCCAGCAGCCAAGAGGGCTCTAACACTGAAGCTTTCTTT. It translates to CASSQEGSNTEAFF.

The V gene is TRBV7-2, the J gene TRBJ1-5; D unclear. V was cut by 0 bases and J by 0 bases, with 12 bases left in between. Germline CDR1 SGHTA, CDR2 FQGNSA. The CDR3 consists of 17 residues. The CDR3 loop reads CASSLALGVYSNQPQHF. CDR3 nucleotides: TGTGCCAGCAGCTTAGCTTTGGGAGTTTATAGCAATCAGCCCCAGCATTTT.

V usage is TRBV30 and J usage is TRBJ1-1, with 7 bases lining up with TRBD1. Trimming cost V 5 bases and J 1 base; bases outside gene matches: 7. Germline CDR1 reads GTSNPN; CDR2 reads SVGIG (reference sequence). The CDR3 loop spans 14 amino acids. The CDR3 DNA reads as TGTGCCTGGTTCCTCGGGACAGCGAACACTGAAGCTTTCTTT. It encodes CAWFLGTANTEAFF. Together with reference TRBV30 and TRBJ1-1, the CDR3 gives the full variable domain: SQTIHQWPATLVQPVGSPLSLECTVEGTSNPNLYWYRQAAGRGLQLLFYSVGIGQISSEVPQNLSASRPQDRQFILSSKKLLLSDSGFYLCAWFLGTANTEAFFGQGTRLTVV.

Written as DNA, the CDR3 is TGTGCCAGCAGCAACCACCCTGGGCAGGGTTATACCGAAGCTTTCTTT. It is translated as CASSNHPGQGYTEAFF. The rearrangement joins TRBV9 to TRBJ1-1; a possible D gene is TRBD1 (5 bases). V lost 4 bases to trimming and J lost 8 bases, with 24 bases between them. Germline loops: CDR1 SGDLS, CDR2 YYNGEE. The CDR3 length is 16 residues.

The chain has TRBV9 and TRBJ1-3; tentatively, D is TRBD1 (5 bases). Trimming pared 5 bases from V and 3 bases from J, leaving 12 bases between. The germline V gene has CDR1 SGDLS and CDR2 YYNGEE. The length of the CDR3 is 14 residues. This chain's CDR3 is CASSGHSDGNTIYF. DNA for the CDR3: TGTGCCAGCAGTGGACACTCTGATGGAAACACCATATATTTT.

The J gene is TRBJ2-7, the V gene TRBV5-4; D perhaps matches TRBD1 (7 bases). Germline CDR1 is SGHNT and CDR2 is YYREEE (reference sequence). This CDR3 has 16 residues. V lost 1 base, J lost 2 bases, and 16 bases lay in between. CDR3 nucleotides: TGTGCCAGCAGCTTGTTGTACGCAGGGGGGACCTACGAGCAGTACTTC. This translates into CASSLLYAGGTYEQYF.

This chain joins TRBV29-1 and TRBJ2-6, with TRBD2 as a possible D gene (6 bases). The CDR3 loop spans 15 amino acids. Looked up from germline, CDR1 is SQVTM and CDR2 is ANQGSEA. Trimming removed 5 bases at V and 4 bases at J, with 15 bases between. CDR3 DNA: TGCAGCGTTTCAGAGGGAGGCTCCGGGGCCAACGTCCTGACTTTC. It is translated as CSVSEGGSGANVLTF.

The sample holds a few counts of this clone. The genes are TRBV5-5 and TRBJ1-3; no firm D call. CDR3 length equals 15 residues. Germline CDR1 is SGHKS and CDR2 is YYEKEE (reference sequence). Trimming cost V 3 bases and J 2 bases, with 12 bases left between them. The DNA of the CDR3 is TGTGCCAGCAGCTACGAGGCTATACCTGGAAACACCATATATTTT. Its protein product is CASSYEAIPGNTIYF. The full variable domain, with the rest looked up from reference TRBV5-5 and TRBJ1-3, is DAGVTQSPTHLIKTRGQQVTLRCSPISGHKSVSWYQQVLGQGPQFIFQYYEKEERGRGNFPDRFSARQFPNYSSELNVNALLLGDSALYLCASSYEAIPGNTIYFGEGSWLTVV.

This sequence joins TRBV19 and TRBJ2-1, with TRBD2 matching over 8 bases. Losses at the gene ends were 2 bases for V and 3 bases for J; bases not matched to a gene: 3. Germline V gives CDR1 LNHDA, CDR2 SQIVND (reference sequence). The CDR3 totals 15 residues. The CDR3: CASSISSGGYNEQFF. DNA for the CDR3: TGTGCCAGTAGTATATCCAGCGGGGGCTACAATGAGCAGTTCTTC.

This chain joins TRBV2 and TRBJ2-7, with a tentative D call TRBD1 (5 bases). The CDR3 consists of 15 residues. Trimming removed 3 bases from V and 4 bases from J, with 16 bases in between. Germline-derived CDR1 and CDR2 are SNHLY and FYNNEI. DNA for the CDR3: TGTGCCAGCAGTGAGGGGCCGCGCGCGCCTTACGAGCAGTACTTC. This translates into CASSEGPRAPYEQYF.